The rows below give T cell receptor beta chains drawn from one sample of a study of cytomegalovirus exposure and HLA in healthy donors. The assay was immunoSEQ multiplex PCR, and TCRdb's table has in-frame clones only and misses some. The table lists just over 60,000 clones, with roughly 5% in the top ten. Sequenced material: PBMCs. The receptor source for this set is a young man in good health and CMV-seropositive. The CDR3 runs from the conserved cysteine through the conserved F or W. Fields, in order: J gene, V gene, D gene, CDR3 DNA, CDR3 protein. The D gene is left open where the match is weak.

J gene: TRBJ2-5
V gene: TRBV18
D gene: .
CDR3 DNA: TGTGCCAGCTCACCAAGGTCGGGGGACCAAGAGACCCAGTACTTC
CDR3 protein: CASSPRSGDQETQYF

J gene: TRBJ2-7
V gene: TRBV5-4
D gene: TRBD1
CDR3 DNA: TGTGCCAGCAGCTCAGGACAGGGAATACCCTACGAGCAGTACTTC
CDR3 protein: CASSSGQGIPYEQYF

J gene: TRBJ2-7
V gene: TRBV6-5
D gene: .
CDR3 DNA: TGTGCCAGCAGTTACTCGACAAGATCCGAGCAGTACTTC
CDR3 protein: CASSYSTRSEQYF

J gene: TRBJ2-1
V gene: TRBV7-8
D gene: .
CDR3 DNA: TGTGCCAGCAGCTCGGGGGGACCGGGGGCCAATGAGCAGTTCTTC
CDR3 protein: CASSSGGPGANEQFF

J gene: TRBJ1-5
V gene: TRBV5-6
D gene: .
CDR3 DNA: TGTGCCAGCTCTATATGGGGGCTCAATCAGCCCCAGCATTTT
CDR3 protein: CASSIWGLNQPQHF

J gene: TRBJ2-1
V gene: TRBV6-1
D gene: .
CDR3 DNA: TGTGCCAGCAGTGGATGGGGGGTTGCCAATGAGCAGTTCTTC
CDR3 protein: CASSGWGVANEQFF

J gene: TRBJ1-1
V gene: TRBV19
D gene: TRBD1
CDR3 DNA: TGTGCCAGTAGTATCGAGACAGGGGCTCTCATAAGGACTGAAGCTTTCTTT
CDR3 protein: CASSIETGALIRTEAFF

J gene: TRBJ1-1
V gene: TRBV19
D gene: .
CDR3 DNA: TGTGCCAGTAGTATAGATACCCAGGGAGGGTCCGAAAGGGCTGAAGCTTTCTTT
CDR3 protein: CASSIDTQGGSERAEAFF

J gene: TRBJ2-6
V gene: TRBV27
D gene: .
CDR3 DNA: TGTGCCAGCAGTCCCTCTTATGGGGCCAACGTCCTGACTTTC
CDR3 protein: CASSPSYGANVLTF

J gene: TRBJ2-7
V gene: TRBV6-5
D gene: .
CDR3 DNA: TGTGCCAGCAGTTACTCGGCCGACGAGCAGTACTTC
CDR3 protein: CASSYSADEQYF

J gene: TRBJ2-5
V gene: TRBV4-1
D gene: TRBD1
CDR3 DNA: TGCGCCAGCAGCCAAGTACCGGGACAGCCGGAGACCCAGTACTTC
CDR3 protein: CASSQVPGQPETQYF

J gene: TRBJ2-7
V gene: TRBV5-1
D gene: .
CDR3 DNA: TGCGCCAGCAGCTTGAAGAGCGGGTCCTACGAGCAGTACTTC
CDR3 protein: CASSLKSGSYEQYF

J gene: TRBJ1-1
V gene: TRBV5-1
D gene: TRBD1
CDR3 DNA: TGCGCCAGCAGCTTGGAGGGGACAGGGTTCATGAACACTGAAGCTTTCTTT
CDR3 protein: CASSLEGTGFMNTEAFF

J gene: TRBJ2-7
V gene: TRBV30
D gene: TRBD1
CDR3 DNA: TGTGCCTGGAGTCGGCAGACAGGGAACGAGCAGTACTTC
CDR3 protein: CAWSRQTGNEQYF

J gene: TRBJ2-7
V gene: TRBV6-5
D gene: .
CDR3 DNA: TGTGCCAGCAGTTATGGGGCTGCCGCTGACGAGCAGTACTTC
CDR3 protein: CASSYGAAADEQYF

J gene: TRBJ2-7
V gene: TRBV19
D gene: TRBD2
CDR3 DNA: TGTGCCCCGGGGGGCCGGGGGGGTGGCGAGCAGTACTTC
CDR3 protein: CAPGGRGGGEQYF

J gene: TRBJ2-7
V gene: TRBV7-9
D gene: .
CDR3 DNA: TGTGCCAGCAGCTCAAAGACATCCTACGAGCAGTACTTC
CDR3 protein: CASSSKTSYEQYF